This entry lists 17 T cell receptor beta chains sequenced from one sample in a study of T-cell reconstitution after alpha-beta-depleted transplantation in children. TCRbeta library construction was performed incorporating unique molecular identifiers. TCRdb reprocessed the PCR reads via MiXCR and lists one record per CDR3 protein. This sample has 200,000 to 250,000 distinct CDR3 sequences; around 7.5% occur once, and the top ten carry just under 6.5%. The material sequenced was PBMCs, mostly from graft donor cells, taken 180 days after TCRalphabeta/CD19-depleted stem cell transplant. These receptors all come from a male patient younger than 18 who had a stem cell transplant for acute lymphoblastic leukemia, so the T cells may come from the graft donor.

This clonotype came up many times. The V gene is TRBV4-1, the J gene TRBJ1-5, with D perhaps TRBD1 (6 bases). The germline CDR1 and CDR2 sequences are MGHRA and YSYEKL. The V and J ends lost 4 bases and 3 bases respectively, with 16 bases between them. The CDR3 loop spans 16 amino acids. CDR3 protein: CASSLRGGPFNQPQHF. The CDR3 DNA follows: TGCGCCAGCAGCCTCCGAGGGGGACCTTTCAATCAGCCCCAGCATTTT.

Ten or more counts support this clonotype. This chain uses TRBV20-1 with TRBJ2-1; maybe TRBD2 (7 bases). The CDR3 contains 14 residues. Trimming left V 6 bases short and J 6 bases short, with 18 bases between. Germline V gene data show CDR1 as DFQATT and CDR2 as SNEGSKA (reference sequence). CDR3: CSAKKGGPGNEQFF. The CDR3 nucleotides are TGCAGTGCCAAGAAGGGGGGGCCAGGCAATGAGCAGTTCTTC.

This clonotype was counted at least ten times. V gene TRBV4-3 combines with J gene TRBJ1-5, with D hard to call. The CDR3 covers 15 residues. The germline gives CDR1 LGHNA, CDR2 YSLEER. V lost 0 bases and J lost 4, with 10 bases in between. DNA of the CDR3: TGCGCCAGCAGCCAAGATAAGGGAGGTAATCAGCCCCAGCATTTT. This translates into CASSQDKGGNQPQHF.

This chain uses TRBV7-6 with TRBJ2-1; 11 nucleotides match TRBD2. CDR3 size: 16 residues. CDR1 is SGHVS and CDR2 is FNYEAQ in the germline V gene. Trimming took 1 base from V and 8 from J; bases not matched to a gene: 7. CDR3 DNA: TGTGCCAGCAGCTTAGGTAGCGGGAGGGCGGCTCATGAGCAGTTCTTC. Protein: CASSLGSGRAAHEQFF.

This clonotype was detected ten times or more. V is TRBV4-3 and J is TRBJ2-4; 11 bases are a match to TRBD1. This CDR3 is built from 18 residues. V was clipped by 0 bases and J by 6 bases; unmatched bases: 10. In germline, CDR1 is LGHNA, CDR2 YSLEER. The DNA of the CDR3 is TGCGCCAGCAGCCAAGACCCGCGGGGCGGGACAGGGGGAAACATTCAGTACTTC. This translates into CASSQDPRGGTGGNIQYF.

Ten or more counts support this clonotype. V usage is TRBV21-1 and J usage is TRBJ2-3; the table assigns TRBD2, which was not confirmed against the DNA. TRBV21-1 is listed as a pseudogene. The CDR3 is 16 amino acids. The CDR3 DNA reads TGTGCCAGCAGCAAAGCGGGCGGGGGGGCCAAAGATACGCAGTATTTT. Translated: CASSKAGGGAKDTQYF.

This clonotype has ten or more counts. The J gene is TRBJ1-4, the V gene TRBV4-3, with a possible D match to TRBD1 (6 bases). Per germline, CDR1 LGHNA and CDR2 YSLEER. CDR3 length equals 17 residues. Trimming took 1 base from V and 8 from J, leaving 20 bases between them. The CDR3 loop is CASSQGGAGQGKEKLFF. Written as DNA, the CDR3 is TGCGCCAGCAGCCAAGGAGGCGCGGGCCAGGGGAAGGAAAAACTGTTTTTT.

This clonotype was seen many times. The chain joins TRBV11-2 to TRBJ2-1, with D hard to call. Deletions cut 3 bases from V and 0 bases from J, with 12 bases between. Germline loops: CDR1 SGHAT, CDR2 FQNNGV. The CDR3 runs to 16 residues. The CDR3, as DNA: TGTGCCAGCAGCTTGACCTCCTTGGGCTCCTACAATGAGCAGTTCTTC. Amino acids: CASSLTSLGSYNEQFF. The entire variable domain, with the rest obtained from reference TRBV11-2 and TRBJ2-1, is as follows: EAGVAQSPRYKIIEKRQSVAFWCNPISGHATLYWYQQILGQGPKLLIQFQNNGVVDDSQLPKDRFSAERLKGVDSTLKIQPAKLEDSAVYLCASSLTSLGSYNEQFFGPGTRLTVL.

This clonotype was observed at least ten times. This chain joins TRBV7-6 and TRBJ2-2; 8 bases map to TRBD2. Germline lookup yields CDR1 SGHVS and CDR2 FNYEAQ. This CDR3 has 16 residues. The J segment lost 5 bases and the V segment lost 8 bases, leaving 13 bases of the junction unmatched. As DNA, the CDR3 is TGTGCCAGCGGAATGACAGAACTAGCGGAGACCGGGGAGCTGTTTTTT. Its protein product is CASGMTELAETGELFF.

The table lists this clonotype with many counts. The rearrangement links TRBV4-1 to TRBJ2-1; D gene uncertain. The CDR3 is 14 residues long. Trimming took 4 bases from V and 2 from J, leaving 9 bases between them. CDR1 is MGHRA and CDR2 is YSYEKL in the germline V gene. This CDR3 is CASSLRRTYNEQFF. The CDR3 nucleotides are TGCGCCAGCAGCCTAAGGAGAACCTACAATGAGCAGTTCTTC.

The table lists this clonotype with many counts. This chain connects TRBV4-2 to TRBJ1-2; TRBD1 matches 7 bases. The V segment lost 1 base and the J segment 0 bases; nucleotides outside the gene matches: 2. This CDR3 is 15 amino acids long. Germline-derived CDR1 and CDR2 are LGHNA and YNFKEQ. DNA for the CDR3: TGTGCCAGCAGCCAAGGGACAGGAACTAACTATGGCTACACCTTC. Amino acids: CASSQGTGTNYGYTF.

The J gene is TRBJ2-7, the V gene TRBV9; D is ambiguous. Trimming left V 0 bases short and J 3 bases short, with 7 bases between. This CDR3 comprises 13 residues. Germline CDR1 SGDLS, CDR2 YYNGEE. Here the CDR3 reads CASSVAHYYEQYF. The CDR3 DNA sequence: TGTGCCAGCAGCGTAGCGCATTACTACGAGCAGTACTTC.

The table lists this clonotype with many counts. The chain couples TRBV27 to TRBJ2-7; 9 bases match TRBD2. The CDR3 contains 16 residues. The V gene end was trimmed by 5 bases and the J gene end by 3 bases; junction bases not matched to a gene: 11. Germline CDR1 is MNHEY and CDR2 is SMNVEV (reference sequence). CDR3: CASSLTGLAGFYEQYF. In DNA form, the CDR3 reads TGTGCCAGCAGTCTTACAGGGCTAGCGGGATTCTACGAGCAGTACTTC.

A remark on this clonotype: This could be a read error, since a much larger clone is one nucleotide away. This rearrangement joins TRBV11-1 to TRBJ2-1; 7 bases fit TRBD1. Germline CDR1 and CDR2: SGHAT and FQDESV (reference sequence). The CDR3 length is 18 residues. V shed 4 bases, J shed 5 bases, and the junction held 17 bases outside the gene matches. The CDR3 nucleotides read TGTGCCAGCAGCTCCCCAGGGGGTACCGTGCTCACCAACAATGAGCAGTTCTTC. The encoded protein is CASSSPGGTVLTNNEQFF. Complete variable domain (other parts from reference TRBV11-1 and TRBJ2-1): EAEVAQSPRYKITEKSQAVAFWCDPISGHATLYWYRQILGQGPELLVQFQDESVVDDSQLPKDRFSAERLKGVDSTLKIQPAELGDSAMYLCASSSPGGTVLTNNEQFFGPGTRLTVL.

There are many counts of this clonotype. The chain carries TRBV3-1 and TRBJ2-2; no clear D gene. The germline CDR1 and CDR2 sequences are LGHDT and YNNKEL (reference sequence). V lost 2 bases to trimming and J lost 2 bases, with 6 bases between them. The CDR3 covers 14 residues. For the CDR3, the DNA is TGTGCCAGCAGCCAAAGGGTTAACACCGGGGAGCTGTTTTTT. Translating it yields CASSQRVNTGELFF.

This clonotype showed up many times. The chain joins TRBV5-6 to TRBJ2-1; D not certain. The germline CDR1 and CDR2 sequences are SGHDT and YYEEEE. The ends were cut back, 0 bases at V and 7 bases at J, with 8 bases in the middle. The CDR3 is 13 amino acids. Here the CDR3 reads CASSLGTPNEQFF. CDR3 in DNA: TGTGCCAGCAGCTTGGGGACCCCGAATGAGCAGTTCTTC.

This clonotype was observed many times. The chain is built from TRBV9 and TRBJ2-1, with D maybe TRBD2 (6 bases). The CDR3 runs 15 residues. Trimming pared 3 bases from V and 4 bases from J, leaving 14 bases between. Germline lookup yields CDR1 SGDLS and CDR2 YYNGEE. The CDR3 nucleotides are TGTGCCAGCAGCGCACGACTAGTTTCTTACAATGAGCAGTTCTTC. Protein product: CASSARLVSYNEQFF.